The subject of this entry is one T cell receptor beta chain. Its antigen remains unidentified. The sample originates from a study of cytomegalovirus exposure and HLA in healthy donors. Across the whole study: Falling in the Caucasian-associated ancestry cluster were roughly 86% of approximately 410 genotyped donors. Overall study results and limits: The study listed 150 to 200 cytomegalovirus-associated TCR beta chains.

The PCR had 60 Vbeta and 13 Jbeta primers. The assay was immunoSEQ multiplex PCR, and TCRdb's table has in-frame clones only and misses some. The table lists 130,000 to 150,000 clones, about 78% of them singletons. CDR3 size: 14 residues. Looked up from germline, CDR1 is SGDLS and CDR2 is YYNGEE. The sample was PBMCs. The receptor's source is a man between 18 and 29 years old in good health and CMV-seronegative. The chain is built from TRBV9 and TRBJ2-5; maybe TRBD1 (5 bases). The DNA end is more similar to TRBJ2-7, so the J call may be wrong. The CDR3 region is CASSVGQNSYEQYF. The CDR3, as DNA: TGTGCCAGCAGCGTAGGACAGAACTCCTACGAGCAGTACTTC.